These 26 T cell receptor beta chains originate from one sample sequenced in a study of blood T cell repertoires in COVID-19. Clones were sequenced by immunoSEQ multiplex PCR, and TCRdb holds only the in-frame ones, with some missing. The sample yields around 400,000 clones, approximately 89% seen once. The sequencing sample was made of peripheral blood. These receptors all stem from a woman aged 55 to 70 with COVID-19, enrolled during active disease.

CDR3 loop: CASSQESEQGYNSPLHF. CDR3 nucleotide sequence: TGTGCCAGCAGCCAAGAAAGTGAACAGGGATATAATTCACCCCTCCACTTT. The chain joins TRBV3-1 (or the pseudogene TRBV3-2) to TRBJ1-6; D perhaps matches TRBD1 (6 bases). The V end was cut by 0 bases, the J end by 4 bases, with 13 bases between. Germline-derived CDR1 and CDR2 are LGHDT and YNNKEL (reference sequence). The CDR3 is 17 amino acids.

This clone appeared a few times. The CDR3 sequence is CASSPGGTWANEQFF. Written as DNA, the CDR3 is TGTGCCAGCAGTCCCGGGGGGACTTGGGCGAATGAGCAGTTCTTC. The V and J genes are TRBV7-2 and TRBJ2-1, with 7 bases fitting TRBD2. Trimming removed 6 bases from V and 7 bases from J; junction bases left unmatched: 12. Germline V gives CDR1 SGHTA, CDR2 FQGNSA. The length of the CDR3 is 15 residues. Full variable domain (outside the CDR3, taken from reference TRBV7-2 and TRBJ2-1): GAGVSQSPSNKVTEKGKDVELRCDPISGHTALYWYRQSLGQGLEFLIYFQGNSAPDKSGLPSDRFSAERTGGSVSTLTIQRTQQEDSAVYLCASSPGGTWANEQFFGPGTRLTVL.

The V call is TRBV11-2, the J call TRBJ2-7; TRBD1 matches at 8 bases. V shed 7 bases, J shed 3 bases, and the junction held 5 bases outside the gene matches. CDR1 is SGHAT, CDR2 FQNNGV, per germline. This CDR3 is 13 amino acids long. The CDR3 spells CASILTGGYEQYF. The CDR3 DNA sequence: TGTGCCAGCATCCTCACAGGGGGCTACGAGCAGTACTTC.

The gene calls are TRBV5-1 and TRBJ2-3; D is perhaps TRBD2 (5 bases). This CDR3 contains 16 residues. With 3 bases removed from V and 3 bases from J, the gap between germline ends came to 17 bases. Germline V CDR1 and CDR2: SGHRS, YFSETQ. The CDR3 nucleotides read TGCGCCAGCAGCTCGAGAGGGCTAGGTCCTACAGATACGCAGTATTTT. Amino acid sequence: CASSSRGLGPTDTQYF.

This clone was counted a few times. The chain joins TRBV2 to TRBJ1-5; 9 positions match TRBD1. The CDR3 is made up of 13 amino acids. CDR1 SNHLY and CDR2 FYNNEI come from the germline V gene. The V segment lost 5 bases and the J segment 8 bases; nucleotides outside the gene matches: 4. CDR3 region: CASSRDRDEPQHF. In nucleotides, the CDR3 is TGTGCCAGCAGTAGGGACAGGGATGAGCCCCAGCATTTT.

This clone was recorded once. The chain recombines TRBV4-1 with TRBJ1-1; a possible D gene is TRBD1 (6 bases). The V gene lost 1 base and the J gene lost 0 bases, with 15 bases spanning the gap. Germline V gives CDR1 MGHRA, CDR2 YSYEKL. The CDR3 contains 17 residues. CDR3 protein: CASSQGWRKGVNTEAFF. The DNA for the CDR3 is TGCGCCAGCAGCCAAGGGTGGCGAAAGGGGGTGAACACTGAAGCTTTCTTT.

This clone was counted a single time. The rearrangement links TRBV28 to TRBJ2-7; 8 nucleotides line up with TRBD1. The CDR3 contains 16 residues. After removal of 5 bases from V and 0 bases from J, the junction contained 9 bases not matched to a gene. The germline V gene encodes CDR1 MDHEN and CDR2 SYDVKM. CDR3 coding DNA: TGTGCCAGCAGTCTACCGCGGACAGGGCACTCCTACGAGCAGTACTTC. This gives the protein CASSLPRTGHSYEQYF.

The chain links TRBV5-1 to TRBJ1-3; 9 nucleotides agree with TRBD1. With V trimmed by 4 bases and J by 1 base, 9 bases remained unmatched. CDR3 size: 17 residues. Germline CDR1 SGHRS, CDR2 YFSETQ. The CDR3 loop reads CASSLWTGASSGNTIYF. The DNA of the CDR3 is TGCGCCAGCAGCCTCTGGACAGGGGCATCGTCTGGAAACACCATATATTTT. Using reference TRBV5-1 and TRBJ1-3 for the parts outside the CDR3, the full variable domain is KAGVTQTPRYLIKTRGQQVTLSCSPISGHRSVSWYQQTPGQGLQFLFEYFSETQRNKGNFPGRFSGRQFSNSRSEMNVSTLELGDSALYLCASSLWTGASSGNTIYFGEGSWLTVV.

The chain links TRBV7-3 to TRBJ2-3; TRBD1 matches 10 bases. This CDR3 region has 15 residues. The germline gives CDR1 SGHTA, CDR2 FQGTGA. V lost 5 bases to trimming and J lost 5 bases; unmatched junction nucleotides: 7. In DNA, the CDR3 is TGTGCCAGCAGCGACCGGGACAGGGGAGAAGATACGCAGTATTTT. This encodes CASSDRDRGEDTQYF.

The chain is built from TRBV4-1 and TRBJ1-2; possibly TRBD1 for D (6 bases). The CDR3 is made up of 15 amino acids. V was trimmed by 3 bases and J by 3 bases, leaving 14 bases between them. The V gene's germline CDR1 is MGHRA and CDR2 YSYEKL. The CDR3 nucleotides read TGCGCCAGCAGCCATGGAAACCCAGGGGACTATGGCTACACCTTC. This codes for CASSHGNPGDYGYTF.

This clone was detected once. This rearrangement joins TRBV18 to TRBJ2-5; possibly TRBD2 for D (6 bases). V was pared by 2 bases and J by 1 base, with 8 bases between. The CDR3 sequence is 14 residues long. CDR1 and CDR2 from the germline V gene are KGHSH and LQKENI. The CDR3 region is CASSPGGVQETQYF. In nucleotides, the CDR3 is TGTGCCAGCTCACCAGGCGGGGTCCAAGAGACCCAGTACTTC.

The gene calls are TRBV20-1 and TRBJ1-1; 7 bases are shared with TRBD1. Trimming took 3 bases from V and 5 from J; bases not matched to a gene: 12. Germline V gives CDR1 DFQATT, CDR2 SNEGSKA (reference sequence). This CDR3 spans 15 amino acids. CDR3 in amino acids: CSASEGGALKTEAFF. The CDR3 bases are TGCAGTGCTAGTGAAGGGGGCGCGTTAAAAACTGAAGCTTTCTTT.

The chain couples TRBV5-1 to TRBJ2-2, with D unresolved. Germline V gene sequence: CDR1 SGHRS, CDR2 YFSETQ. The CDR3 has 15 residues. Trimming shortened V by 0 bases and J by 0 bases, and 6 bases separated the two germline ends. The DNA for the CDR3 is TGCGCCAGCAGCTTGGGGCAGACGAACACCGGGGAGCTGTTTTTT. Its protein is CASSLGQTNTGELFF.

The chain carries TRBV29-1 and TRBJ1-2; D not resolved. V lost 3 bases and J 9 bases, leaving 5 bases between the germline ends. Germline loops: CDR1 SQVTM, CDR2 ANQGSEA. The CDR3 runs to 9 residues. The CDR3 DNA is TGCAGCGTTGATCCTAGCTACACCTTC. Translation gives CSVDPSYTF.

V gene TRBV28 combines with J gene TRBJ1-2, with 9 bases lining up with TRBD1. The CDR3 has 15 residues. Germline CDR1 is MDHEN and CDR2 is SYDVKM. J was trimmed by 2 bases and V by 6 bases; bases with no gene match: 7. The CDR3 protein is CASRIPGTGNYGYTF. In DNA form, the CDR3 reads TGTGCCAGCAGAATCCCAGGGACAGGGAACTATGGCTACACCTTC.

This chain joins TRBV28 and TRBJ2-1; D call uncertain. Germline values: CDR1 MDHEN, CDR2 SYDVKM. The CDR3 runs to 14 residues. Trimming took off 4 bases at V and 4 bases at J, with 11 bases between the two ends. This chain's CDR3 is CASSSTQPYNEQFF. CDR3 nucleotides: TGTGCCAGCAGTTCTACCCAACCTTACAATGAGCAGTTCTTC.

The chain combines TRBV5-1 with TRBJ2-6; D is ambiguous. This CDR3 has 17 residues. CDR1 SGHRS and CDR2 YFSETQ come from the germline V gene. Trimming took off 5 bases at V and 0 bases at J, with 15 bases between the two ends. CDR3 bases: TGCGCCAGCAGTAAGGTACAGCCGAGCTCTGGGGCCAACGTCCTGACTTTC. Translated: CASSKVQPSSGANVLTF.

The rearrangement uses TRBV10-1 and TRBJ2-1; D remains ambiguous. This CDR3 is 18 amino acids long. V lost 6 bases, J lost 4 bases, and 25 bases lay in between. Per the germline V gene, CDR1 is WNHNN and CDR2 is SYGVQD (reference sequence). The CDR3 loop reads CASRSRRTDPTPYNEQFF. The CDR3 DNA is TGCGCCAGCAGATCCCGTCGCACTGATCCCACCCCATACAATGAGCAGTTCTTC.

The chain links TRBV2 to TRBJ1-5, with 8 nucleotides matching TRBD1. There are 14 residues in the CDR3. From germline, CDR1 is SNHLY and CDR2 FYNNEI. The J segment lost 3 bases and the V segment lost 4 bases, leaving 2 bases of the junction unmatched. The CDR3 DNA reads TGTGCCAGCAGTGCCAGGGGGCCCAATCAGCCCCAGCATTTT. This translates into CASSARGPNQPQHF.

The chain is built from TRBV19 and TRBJ2-3; TRBD2 is a possible D gene (6 bases). The CDR3 has 13 amino acids. Germline CDR1 is LNHDA and CDR2 is SQIVND (reference sequence). Trimming took 7 bases from V and 2 from J, leaving 10 bases between them. CDR3 in DNA: TGTGCCAGTATTGCGGGAACCACAGATACGCAGTATTTT. Protein: CASIAGTTDTQYF.

The genes are TRBV2 and TRBJ2-2; 7 bases agree with TRBD1. Trimming took 6 bases from V and 0 from J; bases not matched to a gene: 7. The CDR3 consists of 16 residues. Germline V lookup: CDR1 SNHLY, CDR2 FYNNEI. CDR3 amino acids: CASRAPGQTNTGELFF. CDR3 nucleotides: TGTGCCAGCAGGGCTCCGGGACAGACGAACACCGGGGAGCTGTTTTTT.

The chain couples TRBV5-5 to TRBJ1-1; D remains ambiguous. The CDR3 consists of 13 residues. V lost 1 base and J lost 1, with 5 bases in between. In germline, CDR1 is SGHKS, CDR2 YYEKEE (reference sequence). Here the CDR3 reads CASSLYPNTEAFF. The CDR3 DNA reads TGTGCCAGCAGCTTGTATCCGAACACTGAAGCTTTCTTT.

The rearrangement joins TRBV3-1 (or the pseudogene TRBV3-2) to TRBJ2-5; D may be TRBD1 (6 bases). The CDR3 length is 16 residues. V was cut by 4 bases and J by 5 bases, with 20 bases left in between. CDR1 LGHDT and CDR2 YNNKEL come from the germline V gene (reference sequence). The CDR3, as DNA: TGTGCCAGCAGCCCGGGAACAGGGTCAAGTCGGGAGACCCAGTACTTC. It is translated as CASSPGTGSSRETQYF.

This clone was seen only a few times. The chain carries TRBV28 and TRBJ1-2; TRBD1 matches 7 bases. CDR3 size: 15 residues. Trimming took 3 bases from V and 8 from J; bases not matched to a gene: 12. The V gene's germline CDR1 is MDHEN and CDR2 SYDVKM. The CDR3 nucleotides are TGTGCCAGCAGTTTGGTCCAAGGGACAGCCTGGGGCTACACCTTC. Translated: CASSLVQGTAWGYTF.

V is TRBV3-1 (or the pseudogene TRBV3-2) and J is TRBJ1-2; no firm D call. This CDR3 is built from 15 residues. V was clipped by 6 bases and J by 1 base, with 15 bases between them. Germline V CDR1 and CDR2: LGHDT, YNNKEL (reference sequence). The CDR3 nucleotides read TGTGCCAGCAGTAGACTCCTTGAGGGTAACTATGGCTACACCTTC. Its translation is CASSRLLEGNYGYTF.

This chain links TRBV10-1 with TRBJ1-1; no definite D call. V was shortened by 0 bases and J by 3 bases, with 8 bases between the two germline ends. CDR1 and CDR2 (germline): WNHNN, SYGVQD (reference sequence). The CDR3 is 14 amino acids. This CDR3 reads CASSESRSDTEAFF. The CDR3 nucleotides read TGCGCCAGCAGTGAGTCTCGGTCGGACACTGAAGCTTTCTTT.